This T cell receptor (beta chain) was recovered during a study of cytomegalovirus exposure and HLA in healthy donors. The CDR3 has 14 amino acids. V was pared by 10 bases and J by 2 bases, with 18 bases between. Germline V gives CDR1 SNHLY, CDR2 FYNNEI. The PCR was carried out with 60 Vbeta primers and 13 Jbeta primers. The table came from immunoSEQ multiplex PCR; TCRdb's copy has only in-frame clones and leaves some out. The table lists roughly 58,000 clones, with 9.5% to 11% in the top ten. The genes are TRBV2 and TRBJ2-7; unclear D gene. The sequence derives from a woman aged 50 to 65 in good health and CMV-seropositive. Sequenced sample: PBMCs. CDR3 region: CATRPFDQAYEQYF. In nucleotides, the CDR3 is TGTGCCACAAGGCCCTTTGACCAGGCCTACGAGCAGTACTTC.